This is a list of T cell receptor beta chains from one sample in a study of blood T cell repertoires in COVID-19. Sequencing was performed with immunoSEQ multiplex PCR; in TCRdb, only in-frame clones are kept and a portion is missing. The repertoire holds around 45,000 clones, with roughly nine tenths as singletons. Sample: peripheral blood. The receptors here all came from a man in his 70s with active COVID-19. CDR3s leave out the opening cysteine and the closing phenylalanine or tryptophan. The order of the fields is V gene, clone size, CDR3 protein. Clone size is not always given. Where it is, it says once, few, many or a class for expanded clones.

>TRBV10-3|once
AIRAGITDTQY
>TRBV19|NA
ASSIGGGAYNEQF
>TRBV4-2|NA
ASSLPTPGSGANVLT
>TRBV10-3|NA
AISEVGAGDTEAF
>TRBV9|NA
ASSARGEIGEKLF
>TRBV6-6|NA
ASRQATYEQY
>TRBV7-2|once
ASSFRDFGISGANVLT
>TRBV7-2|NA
ASSQQGFHNEQF
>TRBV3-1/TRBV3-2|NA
ASSRETGDEKLF
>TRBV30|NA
AWTDSTYEQY
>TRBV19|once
ASSNTGASQPQH
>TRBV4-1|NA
ASSQEGQGAVGYT
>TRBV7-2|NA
ASSLGQGSVSHGYT
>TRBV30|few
AWSPASVEQY
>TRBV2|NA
AGGLGNYEQY
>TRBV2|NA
ASTEGTDTYNEQF
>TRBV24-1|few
ATSVGAGTQY
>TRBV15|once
ATSLRGANGYT
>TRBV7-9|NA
ASSLMGRETQY